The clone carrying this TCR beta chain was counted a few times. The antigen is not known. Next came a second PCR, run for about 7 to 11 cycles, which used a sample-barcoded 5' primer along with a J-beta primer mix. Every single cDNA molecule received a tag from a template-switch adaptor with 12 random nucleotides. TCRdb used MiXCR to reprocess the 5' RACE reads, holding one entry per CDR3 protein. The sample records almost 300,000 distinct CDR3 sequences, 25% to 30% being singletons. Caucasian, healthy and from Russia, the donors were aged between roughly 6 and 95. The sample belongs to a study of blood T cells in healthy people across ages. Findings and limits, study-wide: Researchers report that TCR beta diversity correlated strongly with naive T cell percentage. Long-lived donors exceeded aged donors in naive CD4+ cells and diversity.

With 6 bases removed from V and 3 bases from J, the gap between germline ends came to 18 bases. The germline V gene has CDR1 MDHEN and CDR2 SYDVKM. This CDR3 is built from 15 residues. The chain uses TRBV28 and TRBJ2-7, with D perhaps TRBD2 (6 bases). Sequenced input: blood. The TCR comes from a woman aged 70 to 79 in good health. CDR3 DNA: TGTGCCAGCAGACCCCCGGGTCTAGCGATCTACGAGCAGTACTTC. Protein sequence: CASRPPGLAIYEQYF.